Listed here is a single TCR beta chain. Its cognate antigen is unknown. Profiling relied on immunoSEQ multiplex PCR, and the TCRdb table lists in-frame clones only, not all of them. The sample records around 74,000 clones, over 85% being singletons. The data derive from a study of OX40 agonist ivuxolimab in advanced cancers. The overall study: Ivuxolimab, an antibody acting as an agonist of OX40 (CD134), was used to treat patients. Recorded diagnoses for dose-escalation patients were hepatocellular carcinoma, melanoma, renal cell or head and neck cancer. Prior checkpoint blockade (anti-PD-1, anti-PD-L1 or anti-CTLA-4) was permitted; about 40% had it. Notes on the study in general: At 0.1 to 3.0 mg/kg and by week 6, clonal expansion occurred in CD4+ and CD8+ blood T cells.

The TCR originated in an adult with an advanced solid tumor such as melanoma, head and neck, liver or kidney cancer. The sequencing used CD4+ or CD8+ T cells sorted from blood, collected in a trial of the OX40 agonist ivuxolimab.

The DNA for the CDR3 is TGTGCCAGCAGCACCCCAGAGGGGCGGATCTATGGCTACACCTTC. Translated, it gives CASSTPEGRIYGYTF. The chain combines TRBV7-2 with TRBJ1-2; the D gene is possibly TRBD1 (5 bases). The CDR3 has 15 amino acids. Trimming removed 5 bases at V and 4 bases at J, with 17 bases between. Looked up from germline, CDR1 is SGHTA and CDR2 is FQGNSA. Using reference TRBV7-2 and TRBJ1-2 for the parts outside the CDR3, the full variable domain is GAGVSQSPSNKVTEKGKDVELRCDPISGHTALYWYRQSLGQGLEFLIYFQGNSAPDKSGLPSDRFSAERTGGSVSTLTIQRTQQEDSAVYLCASSTPEGRIYGYTFGSGTRLTVV.